What follows are 16 T cell receptor beta chains derived from one specimen sequenced in a study of Ad26.COV2.S vaccination and SARS-CoV-2 variants. The assay was immunoSEQ multiplex PCR, and TCRdb's table has in-frame clones only and misses some. This sample has 360,000 or so clones, with 89% found just once. The sample's treatment: some 20 received Ad26.COV2.S at low or high dose, single or two shots; 5 received placebo; per-sample allocation not given. Sampling took place 63 days after the first vaccine or placebo injection. The specimen was peripheral blood, collected in a trial of Ad26.COV2.S vaccine versus placebo. These receptor sequences come from a person aged 18-60 years who received the Ad26.COV2.S COVID-19 vaccine or a placebo.

The chain combines TRBV3-1 (or the pseudogene TRBV3-2) with TRBJ2-1; no reliable D call. The CDR3 loop spans 11 amino acids. Trimming shortened V by 5 bases and J by 11 bases, and 10 bases separated the two germline ends. The germline CDR1 and CDR2 sequences are LGHDT and YNNKEL (reference sequence). CDR3 nucleotide sequence: TGTGCCAGCAGCGGGCAGCGCCAGCAGTTCTTC. This codes for CASSGQRQQFF.

J is TRBJ1-1 and V is TRBV10-3; 11 bases are a match to TRBD1. There are 13 residues in the CDR3. The V and J ends lost 5 bases and 7 bases, in that order; junction bases with no gene match: 3. The germline V gene has CDR1 ENHRY and CDR2 SYGVKD. The CDR3 sequence is CAISPGTGGEAFF. The CDR3 region has the DNA TGTGCCATCAGTCCCGGGACAGGGGGTGAAGCTTTCTTT.

This chain joins TRBV5-1 and TRBJ2-3; 13 nucleotides align to TRBD2. V shed 4 bases, J shed 4 bases, and the junction held 6 bases outside the gene matches. This CDR3 comprises 16 residues. Germline CDR1 SGHRS, CDR2 YFSETQ. CDR3 amino acids: CASSRGLAGAADTQYF. The CDR3, as DNA: TGCGCCAGCAGCCGAGGACTAGCGGGAGCCGCAGATACGCAGTATTTT. The complete variable domain, with remaining parts taken from reference TRBV5-1 and TRBJ2-3, reads KAGVTQTPRYLIKTRGQQVTLSCSPISGHRSVSWYQQTPGQGLQFLFEYFSETQRNKGNFPGRFSGRQFSNSRSEMNVSTLELGDSALYLCASSRGLAGAADTQYFGPGTRLTVL.

The chain couples TRBV27 to TRBJ1-2; TRBD1 aligns across 9 bases. V shed 0 bases, J shed 8 bases, and the junction held 4 bases outside the gene matches. The CDR3 extends over 14 amino acids. Germline V lookup: CDR1 MNHEY, CDR2 SMNVEV (reference sequence). CDR3 in amino acids: CASSLSRTGAGYTF. In DNA form, the CDR3 reads TGTGCCAGCAGTTTATCACGGACAGGGGCAGGCTACACCTTC.

This clone appeared a few times. This sequence joins TRBV27 and TRBJ2-7; D is ambiguous. There are 14 residues in the CDR3. The V gene lost 3 bases and the J gene lost 2 bases, with 11 bases spanning the gap. Germline CDR1 MNHEY, CDR2 SMNVEV (reference sequence). This CDR3 reads CASSFVGSAYEQYF. The CDR3 coding sequence is TGTGCCAGCAGTTTCGTGGGCTCCGCCTACGAGCAGTACTTC.

J is TRBJ2-3 and V is TRBV5-4, with 7 bases identical to TRBD2. Trimming removed 4 bases from V and 4 bases from J; junction bases left unmatched: 3. The CDR3 is made up of 13 amino acids. The germline V gene has CDR1 SGHNT and CDR2 YYREEE (reference sequence). CDR3 bases: TGTGCCAGCAGCAGGACTAGTTCAGATACGCAGTATTTT. Protein sequence: CASSRTSSDTQYF.

Concerning this clone itself: Different DNA sequences within this sample yield the same CDR3. The rearrangement links TRBV5-4 to TRBJ2-2; D gene uncertain. Per germline, CDR1 SGHNT and CDR2 YYREEE (reference sequence). The CDR3 consists of 12 residues. Trimming pared 4 bases from V and 2 bases from J, leaving 3 bases between. CDR3 nucleotide sequence: TGTGCCAGCAGCCTTAACACCGGGGAGCTGTTTTTT. This translates into CASSLNTGELFF.

The chain uses TRBV6-5 and TRBJ2-6; D is uncertain. CDR1 is MNHEY and CDR2 is SVGAGI in the germline V gene. The CDR3 sequence is 15 residues long. V was shortened by 0 bases and J by 1 base, with 4 bases between the two germline ends. CDR3 coding DNA: TGTGCCAGCAGTTACTCGCATTCTGGGGCCAACGTCCTGACTTTC. Translated: CASSYSHSGANVLTF.

With regard to this clone: This may be a read error: a much more frequent sequence differs by one nucleotide. V usage is TRBV5-1 and J usage is TRBJ2-2; D perhaps matches TRBD1 (6 bases). From germline, CDR1 is SGHRS and CDR2 YFSETQ. The ends were cut back, 5 bases at V and 1 base at J, with 6 bases in the middle. This CDR3 has 13 amino acids. The DNA of the CDR3 is TGCGCCAGCAGGACAGGGAACACCGGGGAGCTGTTTTTT. Its protein product is CASRTGNTGELFF.

The V and J genes are TRBV19 and TRBJ1-2; no clear D. Germline-derived CDR1 and CDR2 are LNHDA and SQIVND (reference sequence). V was pared by 2 bases and J by 8 bases, with 12 bases between. The CDR3 consists of 13 residues. The CDR3 DNA sequence: TGTGCCAGTAGTATACCCCCGTCCCCCGGCTACACCTTC. It specifies CASSIPPSPGYTF.

The chain recombines TRBV5-1 with TRBJ2-5; maybe TRBD2 (6 bases). With 4 bases removed from V and 2 bases from J, the gap between germline ends came to 12 bases. CDR3 length: 14 amino acids. CDR1 and CDR2 (germline): SGHRS, YFSETQ. The CDR3 nucleotides read TGCGCCAGCAGCGGCGGACTACTGCAAGAGACCCAGTACTTC. It specifies CASSGGLLQETQYF. Using reference TRBV5-1 and TRBJ2-5 for the parts outside the CDR3, the full variable domain is KAGVTQTPRYLIKTRGQQVTLSCSPISGHRSVSWYQQTPGQGLQFLFEYFSETQRNKGNFPGRFSGRQFSNSRSEMNVSTLELGDSALYLCASSGGLLQETQYFGPGTRLLVL.

The chain employs TRBV6-2 or TRBV6-3 and TRBJ2-3; a weak D match, TRBD2 (6 bases). Germline loops: CDR1 MNHEY, CDR2 SVGEGT. V lost 6 bases to trimming and J lost 0 bases, with 13 bases between them. CDR3 length: 15 residues. This CDR3 reads CASSLGGRSTDTQYF. The CDR3 DNA reads TGTGCCAGCAGCCTGGGGGGTCGAAGCACAGATACGCAGTATTTT.

The chain couples TRBV6-5 to TRBJ2-2; 7 bases map to TRBD2. This CDR3 has 15 amino acids. CDR1 is MNHEY, CDR2 SVGAGI, per germline. V lost 6 bases to trimming and J lost 9 bases; unmatched junction nucleotides: 13. The CDR3 bases are TGTGCCAGCAGGAGACTAGCAACCTTCGACCGGGAGCTGTTTTTT. This codes for CASRRLATFDRELFF.

The chain employs TRBV7-2 and TRBJ2-3, with D perhaps matching TRBD1 (6 bases). Germline CDR1 reads SGHTA; CDR2 reads FQGNSA. V lost 3 bases, J lost 0 bases, and 10 bases lay in between. This CDR3 is built from 15 residues. Here the CDR3 reads CASSLDSVSTDTQYF. CDR3 nucleotide sequence: TGTGCCAGCAGCTTGGACAGCGTAAGCACAGATACGCAGTATTTT.

The chain uses TRBV7-2 and TRBJ2-1; D possibly matches TRBD1 or TRBD2 (5 bases each). The CDR3 is made up of 14 amino acids. Looked up from germline, CDR1 is SGHTA and CDR2 is FQGNSA. Trimming stripped 5 bases from V and 3 bases from J, with 11 bases between. The CDR3 coding sequence is TGTGCCAGCAGCACCGGGACGTACTACAATGAGCAGTTCTTC. This encodes CASSTGTYYNEQFF.

This clone was seen once. J is TRBJ1-2 and V is TRBV29-1, with a weak D call TRBD1 (6 bases). The CDR3 covers 12 residues. The germline CDR1 and CDR2 sequences are SQVTM and ANQGSEA. V gave up 4 bases and J gave up 6 bases, with 12 bases separating them. CDR3 nucleotides: TGCAGCGTTGTAGGGGGAGAAGATGGCTACACCTTC. This gives the protein CSVVGGEDGYTF.